These T cell receptor beta chains were read from a single sample in a study of OX40 agonist ivuxolimab in advanced cancers. Method: immunoSEQ multiplex PCR; TCRdb's copy keeps in-frame clones and lacks some. Among over 150,000 clones listed, approximately 94% were seen once. The starting material was CD4+ or CD8+ T cells sorted from blood, obtained in a trial of the OX40 agonist ivuxolimab. These receptors all come from an adult with an advanced solid tumor such as melanoma, head and neck, liver or kidney cancer. Each CDR3 is given with its conserved first and last residue. Each record gives: J gene, clone size, V gene, D gene, CDR3 DNA, CDR3 protein. The D gene is left open where the match is weak. Rows may omit the clone size; those that give it use once, few, many or a size class.

TRBJ1-3 | . | TRBV7-9 | . | TGTGCCAGCAGCTTAGGGTTCTCTGGAAACACCATATATTTT | CASSLGFSGNTIYF
TRBJ2-7 | . | TRBV6-5 | . | TGTGCCAGCAGTTACAGGATCTCCTACGAGCAGTACTTC | CASSYRISYEQYF
TRBJ1-3 | . | TRBV2 | . | TGTGCCAGCAGTGCTCGGGCCTCTGGAAACACCATATATTTT | CASSARASGNTIYF
TRBJ2-3 | . | TRBV11-2 | . | TGTGCCAGCAGCATCAATACAGGGAGCACAGATACGCAGTATTTT | CASSINTGSTDTQYF
TRBJ2-7 | . | TRBV2 | . | TGTGCCAGCAGTGAAAAGGTCGAGCAGTACTTC | CASSEKVEQYF
TRBJ2-4 | . | TRBV6-1 | . | TGTGCCAGCAGTGATCAGGGATTAGCCAAAAACATTCAGTACTTC | CASSDQGLAKNIQYF
TRBJ2-1 | . | TRBV19 | . | TGTGCCAGTAGTATCGTCAATGAGCAGTTCTTC | CASSIVNEQFF
TRBJ1-4 | . | TRBV5-6 | . | TGTGCCAGCAGCCCGGAGGGTTACACTAATGAAAAACTGTTTTTT | CASSPEGYTNEKLFF
TRBJ1-1 | once | TRBV5-1 | . | TGCGCCAGCCGTCAGGGTTACACTGAAGCTTTCTTT | CASRQGYTEAFF
TRBJ1-6 | . | TRBV6-6 | . | TGTGCCAGCAGTTCCCTCAGTTCACCCCTCCACTTT | CASSSLSSPLHF
TRBJ2-2 | . | TRBV5-1 | . | TGCGCCAGCAGCTTGATCCAGGGAGACACCGGGGAGCTGTTTTTT | CASSLIQGDTGELFF
TRBJ2-1 | . | TRBV15 | . | TGTGCCACCAGCAGAGATATCGGGGCAGGGCTGGACAATGAGCAGTTCTTC | CATSRDIGAGLDNEQFF
TRBJ2-3 | . | TRBV28 | . | TGTGCCAGCAGCCGATCCGGGAGTGGAAAAGATACGCAGTATTTT | CASSRSGSGKDTQYF
TRBJ2-7 | . | TRBV18 | . | TGTGCCAGCTCACTCCGGGACGGAGGCTACGAGCAGTACTTC | CASSLRDGGYEQYF
TRBJ1-6 | . | TRBV4-3 | . | TGCGCCAGCAGCCAAGATCGAAGAAATTCACCCCTCCACTTT | CASSQDRRNSPLHF
TRBJ2-3 | . | TRBV6-5 | . | TGTGCCAGCAAAGGGGATTTTGGGACAGATACGCAGTATTTT | CASKGDFGTDTQYF
TRBJ2-7 | . | TRBV7-2 | TRBD2 | TGTGCCAGCAGCTATGGAGCGGGAGGGTTCTACGAGCAGTACTTC | CASSYGAGGFYEQYF
TRBJ2-3 | . | TRBV5-4 | TRBD2 | TGTGCCAGCAGCGTTAGCGGGGGGCCTTCAGATACGCAGTATTTT | CASSVSGGPSDTQYF
TRBJ1-2 | . | TRBV19 | . | TGTGCCAGTAAGGAGGGCGCCTATGGCTACACCTTC | CASKEGAYGYTF
TRBJ1-4 | . | TRBV4-3 | . | TGCGCCAGCAGCCAAGAAAGGGCAGGGCGGCGTGAAAAACTGTTTTTT | CASSQERAGRREKLFF
TRBJ1-3 | . | TRBV5-1 | TRBD1 | TGCGCCAGCAGCCAGGGAGGGACAGGCTCTCTCTCTGGAAACACCATATATTTT | CASSQGGTGSLSGNTIYF
TRBJ1-2 | . | TRBV10-2 | . | TGCGCCAGCAGTGAATCTCCAGCGCGGGACTATGGCTACACCTTC | CASSESPARDYGYTF
TRBJ1-2 | . | TRBV6-5 | . | TGTGCCAGCAGTCCCGCTTGGAGCAACTATGGCTACACCTTC | CASSPAWSNYGYTF
TRBJ1-4 | . | TRBV28 | . | TGTGCCAGCAGTTTACTAACAGGAAAGGGGGAAAAACTGTTTTTT | CASSLLTGKGEKLFF
TRBJ1-1 | . | TRBV11-2 | . | TGTGCCAGCAGCTTAGCTTTTCAAGGACGGGGAACGTCTGAAGCTTTCTTT | CASSLAFQGRGTSEAFF
TRBJ2-1 | once | TRBV10-3 | . | TGTGCCATCAGAGGAAGTTGGAGTGAGCAGTTCTTC | CAIRGSWSEQFF
TRBJ2-1 | . | TRBV5-1 | . | TGCGCCAGCAGCTTGGCCTTGGAGGGAGGGGGCCTGGAGGAGTTCTTC | CASSLALEGGGLEEFF
TRBJ1-5 | once | TRBV28 | . | TGTGCCAGCCAACCGACTGAGGTCTCCGCAATACGCAATCAGCCCCAGCATTTT | CASQPTEVSAIRNQPQHF
TRBJ1-2 | . | TRBV27 | . | TGTGCCAGCAGTTTAGGGGCTAATGGGTATGGCTACACCTTC | CASSLGANGYGYTF